This is a list of T cell receptor beta chains from one sample in a study of blood T cells in healthy people across ages. TCRdb reprocessed the 5' RACE reads via MiXCR and lists one record per CDR3 protein. The repertoire holds about 1.8 million distinct CDR3 sequences, with about 49% as singletons. The specimen was blood. All receptors derive from a woman aged 40 to 50 in good health. CDR3s include the opening cysteine and the closing phenylalanine or tryptophan. A D gene is named only where the DNA matches it firmly. Only part of the rows carry a size: once, few, many, or a class if the clone is expanded.

J,size,V,D,CDR3,DNA
TRBJ2-4,.,TRBV20-1,.,CSARDAGQGKNIQYF,TGCAGTGCTAGAGATGCGGGGCAGGGCAAAAACATTCAGTACTTC
TRBJ1-6,.,TRBV27,TRBD1,CASRSPTGANSPLHF,TGTGCCAGCAGGTCCCCCACAGGGGCTAATTCACCCCTCCACTTT
TRBJ2-3,.,TRBV27,.,CASRDRPASTDTQYF,TGTGCCAGCAGAGACAGGCCTGCTAGCACAGATACGCAGTATTTT
TRBJ1-2,.,TRBV12-3/TRBV12-4,TRBD1,CASSARTGTAYGYTF,TGTGCCAGCAGTGCCAGGACAGGAACGGCCTATGGCTACACCTTC
TRBJ2-5,.,TRBV12-3/TRBV12-4,TRBD1,CASSLGQGLVYVQYF,TGTGCCAGCAGTTTAGGACAGGGGCTTGTTTACGTGCAGTACTTC
TRBJ2-1,once,TRBV12-3/TRBV12-4,TRBD1,CASTRGTEETQFF,TGTGCCAGCACCAGGGGGACAGAAGAGACCCAGTTCTTC
TRBJ2-5,.,TRBV3-1,.,CASSSGLLYQETQYF,TGTGCCAGCAGCTCTGGACTTCTCTACCAAGAGACCCAGTACTTC
TRBJ2-6,.,TRBV24-1,.,CATSGNRWGSGANVLTF,TGTGCCACCAGTGGTAATCGTTGGGGCTCTGGGGCCAACGTCCTGACTTTC
TRBJ2-6,.,TRBV7-2,.,CASSVRETGANVLTF,TGTGCCAGCAGCGTCAGGGAGACTGGGGCCAACGTCCTGACTTTC
TRBJ2-1,few,TRBV7-2,.,CASSNRDNEQFF,TGTGCCAGCAGCAACAGAGACAATGAGCAGTTCTTC
TRBJ2-3,few,TRBV28,TRBD1,CASSPRAGGSDTQYF,TGTGCCAGCTCCCCCCGGGCAGGGGGCTCGGATACGCAGTATTTT
TRBJ1-5,.,TRBV28,.,CASSGPGPGNQPQHF,TGTGCCAGCAGTGGACCCGGGCCAGGCAATCAGCCCCAGCATTTT
TRBJ2-3,.,TRBV7-2,.,CASSRVAGTDTQYF,TGTGCCAGCAGCCGTGTAGCGGGCACAGATACGCAGTATTTT
TRBJ1-3,.,TRBV6-5,.,CASSPGVGGNTIYF,TGTGCCAGCAGTCCAGGGGTCGGAGGAAACACCATATATTTT
TRBJ2-1,.,TRBV15,TRBD2,CATSRDAGTSGGMNEQFF,TGTGCCACCAGCAGAGATGCGGGAACTAGCGGGGGTATGAATGAGCAGTTCTTC
TRBJ2-3,.,TRBV3-1,.,CASSQVLARPTDTQYF,TGTGCCAGCAGCCAAGTTCTAGCGCGACCCACAGATACGCAGTATTTT
TRBJ2-6,few,TRBV15,TRBD1,CATSGQEFSGANVLTF,TGTGCCACCAGCGGACAGGAATTCTCTGGGGCCAACGTCCTGACTTTC
TRBJ1-4,.,TRBV4-2,TRBD1,CASSQYTGTDATNEKLFF,TGTGCCAGCAGCCAATACACCGGGACAGATGCAACTAATGAAAAACTGTTTTTT
TRBJ1-2,few,TRBV4-2,.,CASSQDTQSSNYGYTF,TGTGCCAGCAGCCAAGATACTCAGTCTTCTAACTATGGCTACACCTTC
TRBJ1-6,.,TRBV9,.,CASSVDPGTYNSPLHF,TGTGCCAGCAGCGTAGACCCTGGGACCTATAATTCACCCCTCCACTTT
TRBJ1-1,.,TRBV20-1,.,CSASPRWSTEAFF,TGCAGTGCTAGTCCCCGGTGGTCCACTGAAGCTTTCTTT
TRBJ2-1,once,TRBV20-1,TRBD2,CSARPRAGGHGNEQFF,TGCAGTGCTAGACCCCGAGCGGGGGGGCATGGCAATGAGCAGTTCTTC
TRBJ1-6,.,TRBV21-1,.,CASSKEGTGRYNSPLHF,TGTGCCAGCAGCAAAGAGGGAACAGGGAGATATAATTCACCCCTCCACTTT
TRBJ2-5,many,TRBV29-1,.,CSAPVRGRETQYF,TGCAGCGCCCCGGTACGAGGGAGGGAGACCCAGTACTTC
TRBJ2-5,.,TRBV27,TRBD2,CASRVAGVASGTQYF,TGTGCCAGCAGGGTAGCGGGGGTCGCCTCCGGGACCCAGTACTTC
TRBJ2-7,.,TRBV2,TRBD1,CASSGPGTGGNEQYF,TGTGCCAGCAGTGGTCCCGGGACAGGGGGCAACGAGCAGTACTTC
TRBJ1-1,few,TRBV6-6,.,CAITGGRTEAFF,TGTGCCATCACGGGGGGTAGGACTGAAGCTTTCTTT
TRBJ1-4,.,TRBV20-1,.,CSVDRAATNEKLFF,TGCAGTGTCGATAGGGCCGCAACTAATGAAAAACTGTTTTTT
TRBJ2-1,.,TRBV27,TRBD1,CASSHRDRGDHEQFF,TGTGCCAGCAGTCACCGGGACAGGGGGGATCATGAGCAGTTCTTC
TRBJ2-1,few,TRBV20-1,.,CSATDGSSIYNEQFF,TGCAGTGCAACCGACGGATCCTCAATTTACAATGAGCAGTTCTTC
TRBJ1-6,many,TRBV5-1,.,CASSLEGGTGFSPLHF,TGCGCCAGCAGCTTGGAGGGGGGCACGGGGTTTTCACCCCTCCACTTT
TRBJ2-5,.,TRBV5-4,.,CASSWDLTDLYNEQYF,TGTGCCAGCAGCTGGGACCTAACGGACCTATACAATGAGCAGTACTTC
TRBJ1-4,.,TRBV20-1,.,CSARDRAGFDEKLFF,TGCAGTGCTAGAGATCGAGCAGGGTTCGATGAAAAACTGTTTTTT
TRBJ2-3,.,TRBV4-3,.,CASSPRELAEDTQYF,TGCGCCAGCAGCCCCCGGGAGCTAGCAGAGGATACGCAGTATTTT
TRBJ2-5,.,TRBV28,TRBD2,CASSITVAGGMETQYF,TGTGCCAGCAGCATCACAGTAGCGGGGGGGATGGAGACCCAGTACTTC
TRBJ2-5,.,TRBV5-1,TRBD1,CASSNMTGTGMETQYF,TGCGCCAGCAGCAATATGACAGGGACGGGCATGGAGACCCAGTACTTC